The 23 T cell receptor beta chains below were found in one sample sequenced in a study of regulatory T cells in long-lasting Graves disease. Via MiXCR, TCRdb re-called the reads, giving one row per CDR3 protein. The sample holds roughly 1,000 distinct CDR3 sequences, roughly 57% seen once. The TCR library used RNA extracted from PBMCs. The material was peripheral blood mononuclear cells (PBMCs), obtained with antithyroid drug treatment, in newly diagnosed or persistent Graves disease (not recorded which). These receptors originate from a female donor with Graves disease.

The genes are TRBV15 and TRBJ2-7; TRBD2 might be the D (6 bases). The ends were cut back, 2 bases at V and 4 bases at J, with 9 bases in the middle. This CDR3 comprises 13 residues. Per the germline V gene, CDR1 is LNHNV and CDR2 is YYDKDF (reference sequence). The DNA for the CDR3 is TGTGCCACCAGCAGACAGGCGGGGTACGAGCAGTACTTC. It codes for CATSRQAGYEQYF.

V is TRBV5-1 and J is TRBJ2-7; no firm D call. Germline loops: CDR1 SGHRS, CDR2 YFSETQ. V was shortened by 4 bases and J by 3 bases, with 5 bases between the two germline ends. The CDR3 extends over 11 amino acids. CDR3 nucleotides: TGCGCCAGCAGCAGTAACTACGAGCAGTACTTC. Translating gives CASSSNYEQYF. Based on the CDR3 plus reference TRBV5-1 and TRBJ2-7, the full variable domain is KAGVTQTPRYLIKTRGQQVTLSCSPISGHRSVSWYQQTPGQGLQFLFEYFSETQRNKGNFPGRFSGRQFSNSRSEMNVSTLELGDSALYLCASSSNYEQYFGPGTRLTVT.

The rearrangement joins TRBV7-2 to TRBJ1-2, with a tentative D call TRBD1 (6 bases). V shed 11 bases and J shed 3 bases, with 10 bases lying between them. This CDR3 has 11 residues. Germline CDR1 and CDR2: SGHTA and FQGNSA. CDR3: CAGGSYYGYTF. CDR3 coding DNA: TGTGCCGGGGGCAGCTACTATGGCTACACCTTC.

V and J are TRBV12-3 or TRBV12-4 and TRBJ1-1, with a weak D call TRBD1 (6 bases). This CDR3 region has 14 residues. With 3 bases removed from V and 2 bases from J, the gap between germline ends came to 10 bases. CDR3 sequence reads: CASSLGAGNTEAFF. In DNA form, the CDR3 reads TGTGCCAGCAGTTTGGGGGCTGGAAACACTGAAGCTTTCTTT.

In this sample, this clonotype turned up once. V is TRBV2 and J is TRBJ2-3, with D perhaps being TRBD1 or TRBD2 (5 bases each). CDR1 is SNHLY and CDR2 is FYNNEI in the germline V gene. The CDR3 extends over 15 amino acids. Trimming removed 4 bases from V and 5 bases from J, with 16 bases in between. Here the CDR3 DNA reads TGTGCCAGCAGTGGTGAGGGATTGGGGCTAGATACGCAGTATTTT. Protein sequence: CASSGEGLGLDTQYF.

The genes are TRBV25-1 and TRBJ1-4, with 8 nucleotides matching TRBD1. CDR3 size: 13 residues. V shed 5 bases, J shed 8 bases, and the junction held 4 bases outside the gene matches. CDR1 MGHDK and CDR2 SYGVNS come from the germline V gene. CDR3 sequence reads: CASSPDREEKLFF. The DNA of the CDR3 is TGTGCCAGCAGTCCGGACAGGGAAGAAAAACTGTTTTTT.

The rearrangement uses TRBV20-1 and TRBJ1-2, with a weak D call TRBD1 (5 bases). Germline CDR1 and CDR2: DFQATT and SNEGSKA (reference sequence). This CDR3 spans 14 amino acids. The V and J ends lost 3 bases and 2 bases respectively, with 13 bases between them. This CDR3 is CSASPGPQNYGYTF. The DNA for the CDR3 is TGCAGTGCTAGCCCGGGACCGCAGAACTATGGCTACACCTTC.

The table lists this clonotype with a few counts. This chain connects TRBV28 to TRBJ1-2; no clear D gene. V was trimmed by 4 bases and J by 6 bases, leaving 18 bases between them. The CDR3 is 15 amino acids. In germline, CDR1 is MDHEN, CDR2 SYDVKM. CDR3 sequence reads: CASSSTGPNYNGYTF. The CDR3 DNA sequence: TGTGCCAGCAGTTCAACCGGGCCCAACTACAATGGCTACACCTTC.

The chain employs TRBV11-1 and TRBJ1-2, with 8 bases matching TRBD1. This CDR3 is built from 14 residues. Germline trimming cut 4 bases from V and 3 bases from J; bases unmatched to any gene: 4. The germline V gene encodes CDR1 SGHAT and CDR2 FQDESV (reference sequence). CDR3 nucleotides: TGTGCCAGCAGCTCCGAGACAGGGGACTATGGCTACACCTTC. Encoded protein: CASSSETGDYGYTF.

This clonotype turned up a few times. The gene calls are TRBV7-2 and TRBJ2-1; TRBD2 matches 7 bases. The V gene's germline CDR1 is SGHTA and CDR2 FQGNSA. Germline trimming cut 4 bases from V and 8 bases from J; bases unmatched to any gene: 8. This CDR3 has 14 residues. CDR3 DNA: TGTGCCAGCAGCTCCCTCGTGGGGGGGTATGAGCAGTTCTTC. This translates into CASSSLVGGYEQFF.

This clonotype was observed a handful of times. The chain recombines TRBV15 with TRBJ1-1, with D possibly being TRBD1 (5 bases). Germline values: CDR1 LNHNV, CDR2 YYDKDF (reference sequence). V gave up 4 bases and J gave up 1 base, with 13 bases separating them. This CDR3 is built from 15 residues. This CDR3 reads CATSINRFANTEAFF. The DNA of the CDR3 is TGTGCCACCAGCATAAACAGGTTCGCGAACACTGAAGCTTTCTTT. The full variable domain, rest sourced from reference TRBV15 and TRBJ1-1, is DAMVIQNPRYQVTQFGKPVTLSCSQTLNHNVMYWYQQKSSQAPKLLFHYYDKDFNNEADTPDNFQSRRPNTSFCFLDIRSPGLGDTAMYLCATSINRFANTEAFFGQGTRLTVV.

The V and J genes are TRBV29-1 and TRBJ2-1, with D perhaps TRBD2 (7 bases). This CDR3 region has 13 residues. CDR1 and CDR2 (germline): SQVTM, ANQGSEA. V lost 6 bases and J lost 2, with 11 bases in between. The CDR3 here is CSVGGRAYNEQFF. CDR3 nucleotides: TGCAGCGTGGGGGGGCGAGCCTACAATGAGCAGTTCTTC.

The rearrangement joins TRBV7-2 to TRBJ2-7; TRBD2 aligns across 10 bases. CDR3 size: 16 residues. Germline lookup yields CDR1 SGHTA and CDR2 FQGNSA. J was trimmed by 5 bases and V by 0 bases; bases with no gene match: 7. CDR3 region: CASSLAASGSWNEQYF. CDR3 DNA: TGTGCCAGCAGCTTAGCGGCTAGCGGGAGTTGGAACGAGCAGTACTTC.

This clonotype turned up a few times. V usage is TRBV28 and J usage is TRBJ2-6; no firm D call. The V gene's germline CDR1 is MDHEN and CDR2 SYDVKM. The CDR3 is made up of 17 amino acids. V lost 5 bases to trimming and J lost 2 bases, with 16 bases between them. The CDR3, as DNA: TGTGCCAGCAGTACGATCTACAGCCCAACTGGGGCCAACGTCCTGACTTTC. Its translation is CASSTIYSPTGANVLTF. Together with reference TRBV28 and TRBJ2-6, the CDR3 gives the full variable domain: DVKVTQSSRYLVKRTGEKVFLECVQDMDHENMFWYRQDPGLGLRLIYFSYDVKMKEKGDIPEGYSVSREKKERFSLILESASTNQTSMYLCASSTIYSPTGANVLTFGAGSRLTVL.

This clonotype appeared once. The J gene is TRBJ2-2, the V gene TRBV5-1; 10 bases line up with TRBD1. Trimming at V came to 5 bases and at J to 9 bases, leaving 10 bases not matched to a gene. Germline V gene sequence: CDR1 SGHRS, CDR2 YFSETQ. This CDR3 is built from 15 residues. Here the CDR3 reads CASRLRDRGIRELFF. The DNA of the CDR3 is TGCGCCAGCAGACTCCGGGACAGGGGAATCCGGGAGCTGTTTTTT.

The sample holds a few counts of this clonotype. The chain recombines TRBV28 with TRBJ1-4, with D possibly TRBD1 on 6 matching bases. Germline values: CDR1 MDHEN, CDR2 SYDVKM. The CDR3 has 15 residues. Trimming removed 4 bases at V and 7 bases at J, with 16 bases between. The CDR3 nucleotides are TGTGCCAGCAGTTCCCCAACAGGGAGCGGTGAAAAACTGTTTTTT. Translation gives CASSSPTGSGEKLFF. The variable domain in full, completed from reference TRBV28 and TRBJ1-4, reads DVKVTQSSRYLVKRTGEKVFLECVQDMDHENMFWYRQDPGLGLRLIYFSYDVKMKEKGDIPEGYSVSREKKERFSLILESASTNQTSMYLCASSSPTGSGEKLFFGSGTQLSVL.

The V gene is TRBV29-1, the J gene TRBJ1-1; tentative D call: TRBD1 (5 bases). Trimming removed 7 bases at V and 3 bases at J, with 15 bases between. Germline loops: CDR1 SQVTM, CDR2 ANQGSEA. The CDR3 has 13 amino acids. The DNA for the CDR3 is TGCAGCGCGGGGGGGTACGAGGACACTGAAGCTTTCTTT. Translation gives CSAGGYEDTEAFF. The entire variable domain, with the rest obtained from reference TRBV29-1 and TRBJ1-1, is as follows: SAVISQKPSRDICQRGTSLTIQCQVDSQVTMMFWYRQQPGQSLTLIATANQGSEATYESGFVIDKFPISRPNLTFSTLTVSNMSPEDSSIYLCSAGGYEDTEAFFGQGTRLTVV.

V usage is TRBV13 and J usage is TRBJ1-1, with 8 bases fitting TRBD1. This CDR3 has 13 amino acids. Germline V lookup: CDR1 PRHDT, CDR2 FYEKMQ (reference sequence). Trimming at V came to 3 bases and at J to 6 bases, leaving 3 bases not matched to a gene. In DNA form, the CDR3 reads TGTGCCAGCAGCTTTTCACAGGGGGCTGAAGCTTTCTTT. This codes for CASSFSQGAEAFF.

The rearrangement joins TRBV19 to TRBJ2-1; TRBD2 matches 13 bases. CDR1 is LNHDA and CDR2 is SQIVND in the germline V gene (reference sequence). Losses at the gene ends were 5 bases for V and 2 bases for J; bases not matched to a gene: 3. CDR3 length: 16 amino acids. DNA of the CDR3: TGTGCCAGTAGTGATGGGACTAGCGGGGCCTACAATGAGCAGTTCTTC. Its protein product is CASSDGTSGAYNEQFF.

V usage is TRBV7-2 and J usage is TRBJ1-2; no clear D gene. Per germline, CDR1 SGHTA and CDR2 FQGNSA. V dropped 0 bases and J dropped 8 bases, with 7 bases sitting between them. There are 12 residues in the CDR3. The CDR3 here is CASSLAGEGYTF. For the CDR3, the DNA is TGTGCCAGCAGCTTAGCGGGAGAGGGCTACACCTTC. The full variable domain, its missing parts supplied by reference TRBV7-2 and TRBJ1-2, is GAGVSQSPSNKVTEKGKDVELRCDPISGHTALYWYRQSLGQGLEFLIYFQGNSAPDKSGLPSDRFSAERTGGSVSTLTIQRTQQEDSAVYLCASSLAGEGYTFGSGTRLTVV.

The V and J genes are TRBV20-1 and TRBJ2-7; weak D call: TRBD1 (7 bases). This CDR3 comprises 16 residues. The V gene lost 0 bases and the J gene lost 3 bases, with 18 bases spanning the gap. Germline V gene sequence: CDR1 DFQATT, CDR2 SNEGSKA (reference sequence). The DNA for the CDR3 is TGCAGTGCTAGAGATAGTGGGCAGGGGGGTGACTACGAGCAGTACTTC. Translating gives CSARDSGQGGDYEQYF.

The V and J genes are TRBV28 and TRBJ1-1; the D gene is possibly TRBD1 (6 bases). This CDR3 region has 16 residues. V lost 3 bases, J lost 3 bases, and 17 bases lay in between. The V gene's germline CDR1 is MDHEN and CDR2 SYDVKM. The CDR3 region has the DNA TGTGCCAGCAGTTTCCCTGGAATGGGGGGCGACACTGAAGCTTTCTTT. It is translated as CASSFPGMGGDTEAFF.

This clonotype was counted a few times. The chain is built from TRBV28 and TRBJ2-7; TRBD2 is a possible D gene (6 bases). From germline, CDR1 is MDHEN and CDR2 SYDVKM. Trimming cost V 3 bases and J 13 bases, with 13 bases left between them. The CDR3 covers 11 residues. The CDR3 DNA sequence: TGTGCCAGCAGTTTCGGACTATACTTCTACTTC. Its protein is CASSFGLYFYF.